These T cell receptor beta chains were read from a single sample in a study of blood T cell repertoires in COVID-19. Method: immunoSEQ multiplex PCR; TCRdb's copy keeps in-frame clones and lacks some. Among roughly 250,000 clones listed, 80% to 90% were seen once. The sequenced sample consisted of peripheral blood. These receptors all come from a woman aged 30 to 39 with COVID-19, enrolled during active disease. Each CDR3 is given with its conserved first and last residue. The size field is filled for only some rows; it gives once, few, many or a size class.

abundance: NA; j_gene: TRBJ2-5; v_gene: TRBV18; CDR3aa: CASSPKHQLAGGPRETQYF
abundance: NA; j_gene: TRBJ2-2; v_gene: TRBV2; CDR3aa: CASTGGRGNTGELFF
abundance: NA; j_gene: TRBJ2-7; v_gene: TRBV7-6; CDR3aa: CASSFAPLAGDYEQYF
abundance: NA; j_gene: TRBJ2-3; v_gene: TRBV2; CDR3aa: CASGRGGKDTQYF
abundance: NA; j_gene: TRBJ1-2; v_gene: TRBV18; CDR3aa: CASSPIREGTGYTF
abundance: NA; j_gene: TRBJ2-1; v_gene: TRBV10-3; CDR3aa: CAISRDNNEQFF
abundance: NA; j_gene: TRBJ2-7; v_gene: TRBV3-1/TRBV3-2; CDR3aa: CASSRTSVDEQYF
abundance: NA; j_gene: TRBJ2-2; v_gene: TRBV4-2; CDR3aa: CASSQARNTGELFF
abundance: NA; j_gene: TRBJ1-1; v_gene: TRBV7-6; CDR3aa: CASSLVPGAKNTEAFF
abundance: NA; j_gene: TRBJ1-1; v_gene: TRBV5-1; CDR3aa: CASSLGQGASRNTEAFF
abundance: NA; j_gene: TRBJ2-5; v_gene: TRBV5-4; CDR3aa: CASSFERRQETQYF
abundance: NA; j_gene: TRBJ2-1; v_gene: TRBV4-1; CDR3aa: CASSQEGGQYNEQFF
abundance: NA; j_gene: TRBJ2-4; v_gene: TRBV3-1/TRBV3-2; CDR3aa: CASSRLAKNIQYF
abundance: NA; j_gene: TRBJ2-7; v_gene: TRBV27; CDR3aa: CASRAGGEFSYEQYF
abundance: NA; j_gene: TRBJ2-5; v_gene: TRBV27; CDR3aa: CASSYGGTAGETQYF
abundance: NA; j_gene: TRBJ2-1; v_gene: TRBV27; CDR3aa: CASSLMVAGDFGNEQFF
abundance: few; j_gene: TRBJ1-2; v_gene: TRBV5-8; CDR3aa: CASSLAWGGYTF
abundance: NA; j_gene: TRBJ1-5; v_gene: TRBV18; CDR3aa: CASSPGQGNQPQHF
abundance: NA; j_gene: TRBJ1-1; v_gene: TRBV19; CDR3aa: CASSPGEGTEAFF
abundance: NA; j_gene: TRBJ1-5; v_gene: TRBV20-1; CDR3aa: CSASLGAVGQPQHF
abundance: NA; j_gene: TRBJ2-2; v_gene: TRBV5-6; CDR3aa: CASSLAGFGTGELFF
abundance: NA; j_gene: TRBJ2-5; v_gene: TRBV28; CDR3aa: CASTHMGGKETQYF
abundance: NA; j_gene: TRBJ2-3; v_gene: TRBV11-2; CDR3aa: CASSLRAASGGADTQYF
abundance: NA; j_gene: TRBJ2-3; v_gene: TRBV27; CDR3aa: CASSLFFGQGGPDTQYF
abundance: NA; j_gene: TRBJ1-1; v_gene: TRBV10-2; CDR3aa: CASNLQGMNTEAFF
abundance: NA; j_gene: TRBJ2-5; v_gene: TRBV5-1; CDR3aa: CASSLAGLHQETQYF
abundance: NA; j_gene: TRBJ2-7; v_gene: TRBV5-6; CDR3aa: CASSLGLGQGREQYF
abundance: NA; j_gene: TRBJ2-2; v_gene: TRBV7-2; CDR3aa: CASILSGLTPTGELFF
abundance: NA; j_gene: TRBJ1-4; v_gene: TRBV18; CDR3aa: CASSTRQGSEKLFF
abundance: NA; j_gene: TRBJ2-3; v_gene: TRBV11-3; CDR3aa: CASSLEESDTQYF
abundance: NA; j_gene: TRBJ2-7; v_gene: TRBV14; CDR3aa: CASSQRTGGSDEQYF
abundance: NA; j_gene: TRBJ2-2; v_gene: TRBV3-1/TRBV3-2; CDR3aa: CASSQGTWGGHGELFF
abundance: once; j_gene: TRBJ2-4; v_gene: TRBV4-1; CDR3aa: CASSLRSGNIQYF
abundance: NA; j_gene: TRBJ2-7; v_gene: TRBV28; CDR3aa: CASRLQGFSYEQYF
abundance: NA; j_gene: TRBJ2-2; v_gene: TRBV7-9; CDR3aa: CASSFRDRGRNTGELFF
abundance: NA; j_gene: TRBJ1-1; v_gene: TRBV5-1; CDR3aa: CASSLIDLNTEAFF
abundance: NA; j_gene: TRBJ2-7; v_gene: TRBV7-8; CDR3aa: CASSLTGGWYEQYF
abundance: NA; j_gene: TRBJ1-5; v_gene: TRBV19; CDR3aa: CASSTGQGADQPQHF
abundance: NA; j_gene: TRBJ2-1; v_gene: TRBV7-9; CDR3aa: CASSWSFGGQHVEQFF
abundance: NA; j_gene: TRBJ2-7; v_gene: TRBV5-4; CDR3aa: CASSQGLTPDEQYF
abundance: NA; j_gene: TRBJ2-7; v_gene: TRBV7-2; CDR3aa: CASSPGVAGAHEQYF
abundance: NA; j_gene: TRBJ1-1; v_gene: TRBV5-1; CDR3aa: CASSDRGRTEAFF
abundance: NA; j_gene: TRBJ2-3; v_gene: TRBV13; CDR3aa: CASSLEGVSTDTQYF
abundance: NA; j_gene: TRBJ2-7; v_gene: TRBV7-9; CDR3aa: CASSTQTSATPYEQYF
abundance: NA; j_gene: TRBJ1-1; v_gene: TRBV7-9; CDR3aa: CASSSSLRTANTEAFF
abundance: NA; j_gene: TRBJ1-5; v_gene: TRBV23-1; CDR3aa: CAGEGQGDNQPQHF
abundance: NA; j_gene: TRBJ1-5; v_gene: TRBV6-5; CDR3aa: CASRPTGSNQPQHF
abundance: once; j_gene: TRBJ2-3; v_gene: TRBV5-6; CDR3aa: CASRQTSVQDTQYF
abundance: NA; j_gene: TRBJ2-3; v_gene: TRBV3-1/TRBV3-2; CDR3aa: CASSQAGGTDTQYF
abundance: NA; j_gene: TRBJ2-7; v_gene: TRBV27; CDR3aa: CASREQGGYYEQYF
abundance: NA; j_gene: TRBJ2-7; v_gene: TRBV9; CDR3aa: CASSVVSGAEQYF
abundance: NA; j_gene: TRBJ1-1; v_gene: TRBV18; CDR3aa: CASSTDRGVTEAFF